One and the same sample provided the 8 T cell receptor beta chains below, sequenced in a study of T cell responses to AZD1222 COVID-19 vaccine. The assay was immunoSEQ multiplex PCR, and TCRdb's table has in-frame clones only and misses some. The repertoire holds 75,000 to 100,000 clones, about 90% seen once, with 20% to 30% in the top ten. The sample was peripheral blood, taken on day 0 of AZD1222 vaccination. All receptors come from an adult in good health.

This clone was observed a handful of times. The chain is built from TRBV6-4 and TRBJ2-3, with D perhaps being TRBD1 or TRBD2 (5 bases each). The CDR3 is 13 amino acids. V lost 5 bases, J lost 0 bases, and 6 bases lay in between. In germline, CDR1 is MRHNA, CDR2 SNTAGT. CDR3 residues: CASSRDSTDTQYF. The CDR3 nucleotides are TGTGCCAGCAGTCGGGACAGCACAGATACGCAGTATTTT.

This rearrangement joins TRBV27 to TRBJ2-1, with D possibly matching TRBD2 (5 bases). V was shortened by 2 bases and J by 1 base, with 9 bases between the two germline ends. Germline CDR1 is MNHEY and CDR2 is SMNVEV (reference sequence). The CDR3 has 15 amino acids. In DNA form, the CDR3 reads TGTGCCAGCAGTTTAGAGGGAGTGTCCTACAATGAGCAGTTCTTC. It translates to CASSLEGVSYNEQFF.

The chain joins TRBV28 to TRBJ1-2, with D uncertain. The germline gives CDR1 MDHEN, CDR2 SYDVKM. CDR3 size: 11 residues. The germline V and J ends were trimmed by 6 bases and 2 bases, with 4 bases remaining between them. DNA of the CDR3: TGTGCCAGCAGACTAAACTATGGCTACACCTTC. Its translation is CASRLNYGYTF.

J is TRBJ1-5 and V is TRBV30; D unclear. The CDR3 totals 16 residues. Per germline, CDR1 GTSNPN and CDR2 SVGIG (reference sequence). Trimming pared 3 bases from V and 2 bases from J, leaving 17 bases between. CDR3 region: CAWSVGQTGGNQPQHF. As DNA, the CDR3 is TGTGCCTGGAGCGTCGGGCAAACCGGCGGCAATCAGCCCCAGCATTTT.

The chain is built from TRBV5-1 and TRBJ2-2; 7 bases agree with TRBD1. The CDR3 covers 16 residues. From germline, CDR1 is SGHRS and CDR2 YFSETQ. V shed 4 bases and J 0 bases; nucleotides not matched to a gene: 6. The CDR3 bases are TGCGCCAGCAGCGGCAGAGGGGGCTCGAACACCGGGGAGCTGTTTTTT. This sequence encodes CASSGRGGSNTGELFF.

This chain uses TRBV11-2 with TRBJ2-2, with 9 bases lining up with TRBD1. The CDR3 runs to 17 residues. V lost 5 bases, J lost 4 bases, and 11 bases stayed unmatched. Per the germline V gene, CDR1 is SGHAT and CDR2 is FQNNGV. CDR3 residues: CASSLAGGTGFTGELFF. The CDR3 region has the DNA TGTGCCAGCAGCCTAGCCGGAGGGACAGGGTTCACCGGGGAGCTGTTTTTT.

This clone was seen only a few times. V gene TRBV5-1 combines with J gene TRBJ2-2; 13 bases agree with TRBD2. Germline values: CDR1 SGHRS, CDR2 YFSETQ. The junction had 1 base not matched to a gene; V was cut back by 0 bases and J by 5 bases. The CDR3 extends over 16 amino acids. The CDR3 spells CASSLEGLAGTGELFF. The CDR3 DNA sequence: TGCGCCAGCAGCTTGGAGGGACTAGCGGGGACCGGGGAGCTGTTTTTT.

The chain has TRBV27 and TRBJ2-7; unclear D gene. From germline, CDR1 is MNHEY and CDR2 SMNVEV (reference sequence). V lost 5 bases to trimming and J lost 1 base, with 12 bases between them. CDR3 length: 14 residues. The CDR3 nucleotides are TGTGCCAGCAGTGTTACGATCCAATCCTACGAGCAGTACTTC. Translated, it gives CASSVTIQSYEQYF.